This TCR beta chain was observed in a study of chemoradiotherapy in HPV16-positive cancers. The protocol was immunoSEQ multiplex PCR, while the TCRdb copy is restricted to in-frame clones and leaves out a portion. The sample has 9,500 to 15,000 clones; around 80% are singletons. The CDR3 spans 15 residues. Germline V gives CDR1 SGHAT, CDR2 FQNNGV. The ends lost 5 bases at V and 5 bases at J; junction bases unmatched: 5. This clonotype originated in a human donor with HPV-associated anogenital cancer. This chain joins TRBV11-2 and TRBJ2-2; 10 nucleotides align to TRBD2. The sample was taken from a patient who underwent chemoradiotherapy. CDR3 region: CASSQLAGGTGELFF. CDR3 coding DNA: TGTGCCAGCAGCCAATTAGCGGGGGGAACCGGGGAGCTGTTTTTT. Combining the CDR3 with reference TRBV11-2 and TRBJ2-2 gives the whole variable domain EAGVAQSPRYKIIEKRQSVAFWCNPISGHATLYWYQQILGQGPKLLIQFQNNGVVDDSQLPKDRFSAERLKGVDSTLKIQPAKLEDSAVYLCASSQLAGGTGELFFGEGSRLTVL.